This passage covers 17 T cell receptor beta chains from one sample sequenced in a study of tumor-infiltrating lymphocytes in localized non-small cell lung cancer (dated by TCRdb to about 2021). Receptors were amplified or captured by the immunoSEQ multiplex PCR assay. The clones in this table, taken by TCRdb from immuneACCESS, are in-frame only. Not every clone is retained; where verified, under half of the shortfall comes from an unresolved V gene, and the cause of the rest is unknown. Present in this sample are 12,000 or so clones, about four fifths of which were seen just once. The ten largest account for 9.5% to 15% of the sample. Sequenced: lung tumor tissue. The receptors originated from a human donor with non-small cell lung cancer.

In its sample, this clone was seen a few times. The CDR3 nucleotides read TGTGCCAGCAGCTTAAATGGTCTGCCGGGCTGGCCTGGGGCCAACGTCCTGACTTTC. It translates to CASSLNGLPGWPGANVLTF. This chain links TRBV7-8 with TRBJ2-6; D not resolved. The V gene lost 2 bases and the J gene lost 2 bases, with 19 bases spanning the gap. Germline-derived CDR1 and CDR2 are SGHVS and FQNEAQ. The CDR3 runs to 19 residues.

The chain links TRBV7-9 to TRBJ2-7; no clear D gene. Germline V gene lookup returns CDR1 SEHNR and CDR2 FQNEAQ (reference sequence). V was shortened by 4 bases and J by 4 bases, with 11 bases between the two germline ends. The CDR3 length is 13 residues. CDR3 in DNA: TGTGCCAGCAGCTCCTATCAGGTTTACGAGCAGTACTTC. Translation gives CASSSYQVYEQYF.

The CDR3 region is CASSRQGTNEQFF. The CDR3 DNA reads as TGCGCCAGCAGCCGACAGGGGACAAATGAGCAGTTCTTC. V is TRBV5-1 and J is TRBJ2-1, with 8 bases aligning to TRBD1. Germline CDR1 SGHRS, CDR2 YFSETQ. This CDR3 has 13 amino acids. Trimming cost V 4 bases and J 7 bases; bases outside gene matches: 4.

The chain joins TRBV5-5 to TRBJ2-7; 8 bases fit TRBD1. V shed 1 base, J shed 2 bases, and the junction held 5 bases outside the gene matches. Germline V CDR1 and CDR2: SGHKS, YYEKEE (reference sequence). The CDR3 sequence is 15 residues long. The CDR3 loop is CASSLRDRGAYEQYF. The DNA for the CDR3 is TGTGCCAGCAGCTTGAGAGACAGGGGCGCCTACGAGCAGTACTTC.

The gene calls are TRBV5-1 and TRBJ2-7; TRBD2 aligns across 7 bases. Germline assignment: CDR1 SGHRS and CDR2 YFSETQ. The CDR3 sequence is 14 residues long. V shed 4 bases and J 0 bases; nucleotides not matched to a gene: 4. The DNA of the CDR3 is TGCGCCAGCAGCCCCAGGACTAGCTCCTACGAGCAGTACTTC. Translated, it gives CASSPRTSSYEQYF.

V gene TRBV2 combines with J gene TRBJ1-2, with 7 bases identical to TRBD1. After removal of 5 bases from V and 6 bases from J, the junction contained 3 bases not matched to a gene. CDR1 and CDR2 from the germline V gene are SNHLY and FYNNEI. This CDR3 spans 12 amino acids. The CDR3 spells CASSFGQDGYTF. CDR3 nucleotide sequence: TGTGCCAGCAGTTTCGGACAGGATGGCTACACCTTC.

This clone has a handful of counts. This chain links TRBV7-8 with TRBJ2-3; the match to TRBD2 covers 7 bases. The CDR3 consists of 17 residues. The V gene end was trimmed by 5 bases and the J gene end by 2 bases; junction bases not matched to a gene: 13. CDR1 is SGHVS and CDR2 is FQNEAQ in the germline V gene. The CDR3: CASSGEGRGISTDTQYF. The CDR3 DNA reads as TGTGCCAGCAGCGGAGAAGGGAGGGGAATTTCCACAGATACGCAGTATTTT. Variable domain in full (rest from reference TRBV7-8 and TRBJ2-3): GAGVSQSPRYKVAKRGQDVALRCDPISGHVSLFWYQQALGQGPEFLTYFQNEAQLDKSGLPSDRFFAERPEGSVSTLKIQRTQQEDSAVYLCASSGEGRGISTDTQYFGPGTRLTVL.

The chain employs TRBV4-3 and TRBJ1-6, with D possibly matching TRBD1 (5 bases). Germline V gene sequence: CDR1 LGHNA, CDR2 YSLEER. This CDR3 spans 17 amino acids. Trimming cost V 3 bases and J 0 bases, with 12 bases left between them. CDR3 loop: CASSHRRGGSYNSPLHF. The DNA for the CDR3 is TGCGCCAGCAGCCATCGTCGTGGGGGCTCCTATAATTCACCCCTCCACTTT.

The gene calls are TRBV11-3 and TRBJ2-1, with D possibly being TRBD1 or TRBD2 (5 bases each). Deletions cut 5 bases from V and 6 bases from J, with 14 bases between. Germline V lookup: CDR1 SGHNT, CDR2 YENEEA. The CDR3 contains 14 residues. The CDR3 sequence: CASSRLGLANEQFF. CDR3 coding DNA: TGTGCCAGCAGCCGCTTGGGGCTAGCCAATGAGCAGTTCTTC.

The rearrangement uses TRBV4-3 and TRBJ2-2, with D perhaps matching TRBD2 (5 bases). The CDR3 extends over 13 amino acids. Germline V CDR1 and CDR2: LGHNA, YSLEER. Trimming removed 4 bases from V and 6 bases from J, with 9 bases in between. CDR3 sequence: CASSLIASGELFF. In DNA form, the CDR3 reads TGCGCCAGCAGCCTCATAGCGTCCGGGGAGCTGTTTTTT.

This rearrangement joins TRBV7-6 to TRBJ1-1, with TRBD1 matching 7 bases. The germline gives CDR1 SGHVS, CDR2 FNYEAQ. V gave up 5 bases and J gave up 4 bases; unmatched junction bases: 10. The CDR3 length is 15 residues. This CDR3 reads CASSHGEGASTEAFF. The CDR3 nucleotides read TGTGCCAGCAGCCACGGGGAGGGGGCAAGCACTGAAGCTTTCTTT.

V and J are TRBV27 and TRBJ1-2, with D unclear. The germline V gene has CDR1 MNHEY and CDR2 SMNVEV (reference sequence). V dropped 5 bases and J dropped 0 bases, with 7 bases sitting between them. The CDR3 length is 13 residues. CDR3 DNA sequence: TGTGCCAGCAGTCTCGAACCTAACTATGGCTACACCTTC. This codes for CASSLEPNYGYTF.

This chain connects TRBV14 to TRBJ2-6; D gene unclear. V was shortened by 4 bases and J by 4 bases, with 8 bases between the two germline ends. Germline CDR1 is SGHDN and CDR2 is FVKESK. The CDR3 sequence is 14 residues long. Here the CDR3 DNA reads TGTGCCAGCAGCCCCCAGTCGGGGGCCAACGTCCTGACTTTC. Protein product: CASSPQSGANVLTF. Supplemented by reference TRBV14 and TRBJ2-6, the full variable domain reads EAGVTQFPSHSVIEKGQTVTLRCDPISGHDNLYWYRRVMGKEIKFLLHFVKESKQDESGMPNNRFLAERTGGTYSTLKVQPAELEDSGVYFCASSPQSGANVLTFGAGSRLTVL.

In this sample, this clone turned up once. The J gene is TRBJ1-3, the V gene TRBV28; D is uncertain. This CDR3 has 14 amino acids. Trimming pared 3 bases from V and 2 bases from J, leaving 8 bases between. Germline V lookup: CDR1 MDHEN, CDR2 SYDVKM. The CDR3 is CASSFDYTGNTIYF. CDR3 DNA: TGTGCCAGCAGTTTCGATTATACTGGAAACACCATATATTTT.

This chain links TRBV12-1 with TRBJ2-7; whether TRBD1, the table's D call, matches the DNA was not checked. TRBV12-1 corresponds to a pseudogene. The CDR3 is 14 residues long. CDR3 sequence: CASSFGQDLYEQYF. CDR3 coding DNA: TGTGCCAGCAGCTTTGGACAGGACCTATACGAGCAGTACTTC.

The V gene is TRBV15, the J gene TRBJ2-7; perhaps TRBD1 as D (6 bases). The V end was cut by 1 base, the J end by 3 bases, with 16 bases between. CDR1 LNHNV and CDR2 YYDKDF come from the germline V gene (reference sequence). The CDR3 runs 16 residues. The CDR3 coding sequence is TGTGCCACCAGCAGAGTGGGGCAGGGGAGTTTCTACGAGCAGTACTTC. Its translation: CATSRVGQGSFYEQYF. Drawing the rest from reference TRBV15 and TRBJ2-7, the complete variable domain is DAMVIQNPRYQVTQFGKPVTLSCSQTLNHNVMYWYQQKSSQAPKLLFHYYDKDFNNEADTPDNFQSRRPNTSFCFLDIRSPGLGDTAMYLCATSRVGQGSFYEQYFGPGTRLTVT.

V usage is TRBV18 and J usage is TRBJ1-3; D remains ambiguous. Germline loops: CDR1 KGHSH, CDR2 LQKENI. V dropped 4 bases and J dropped 2 bases, with 15 bases sitting between them. The CDR3 consists of 16 residues. The CDR3 DNA reads TGTGCCAGCTCACAAAGCCCCGGGGTCACTGGAAACACCATATATTTT. As protein: CASSQSPGVTGNTIYF.